The entry below gives a single T cell receptor beta chain sequence along with its context. The data originate from a study of blood T cell repertoires in COVID-19. Study details: Samples came from the United States, Italy and Spain, spanning acute and convalescent COVID-19.

The ends lost 5 bases at V and 1 base at J; junction bases unmatched: 4. CDR3 length equals 15 residues. In germline, CDR1 is SGHTA, CDR2 FQGTGA. Only in-frame clones appear in the TCRdb table, and some are missing; sequencing was by immunoSEQ multiplex PCR. The sample records roughly 300,000 clones, more than 75% being singletons. The sequenced material came from peripheral blood. This receptor was obtained from a woman aged 45-65 years with acute or convalescent COVID-19. The V gene is TRBV7-3, the J gene TRBJ2-1, with TRBD2 matching over 8 bases. CDR3 DNA sequence: TGTGCCAGCAGCGAAGCGGGAGTTTCCTACAATGAGCAGTTCTTC. It specifies CASSEAGVSYNEQFF.